This paragraph reports one T cell receptor (beta chain). Its cognate antigen is unknown. This entry comes from a study of resident and recirculating memory T cells in vitiligo. The overall study: Each patient gave two lesional and two nonlesional epidermal shave biopsies, plus PBMCs. Study results and caveats: Clonality differed among vitiligo lesions, with no unique dominant clone.

Assay: immunoSEQ multiplex PCR; the TCRdb copy retains only in-frame clones and omits some. This sample has fewer than 85,000 clones, with roughly nine tenths found just once. The CDR3 sequence is 14 residues long. Looked up from germline, CDR1 is MNHNY and CDR2 is SVGAGI (reference sequence). The junction had 3 bases not matched to a gene; V was cut back by 1 base and J by 6 bases. No patient showed confetti depigmentation, a clinical sign of active disease. The chain joins TRBV6-6 to TRBJ1-1; 9 bases are a match to TRBD1. Sequencing was carried out using blood. The clonotype originates from a male donor with vitiligo. The CDR3 coding sequence is TGTGCCAGCAGTTACTGGGACAGGGAGGCTGAAGCTTTCTTT. This translates into CASSYWDREAEAFF.